This record concerns one T cell receptor (beta chain) sequence. It lacks a known antigen. Here the CDR3 omits its conserved ending phenylalanine or tryptophan, so a read error is the likely source. This record belongs to a study of tumor-infiltrating lymphocytes in primary liver carcinoma (dated by TCRdb to 2017 to 2019). In the study overall: Of the five patients, three men and two women aged 30 to 69 years, four had hepatocellular carcinoma and one had combined HCC and intrahepatic cholangiocarcinoma. To link TCRbeta repertoire diversity to the local molecular phenotype, the approximately 24 tumor region samples were profiled with Agilent mRNA microarrays. Roughly 3.65 to 7.5 million productive TCRbeta reads were obtained per sample, and no significant difference in read depth was found between tissue types. The tumors of the five patients were staged as T1-T3 N0M0, with maximum diameters ranging from 4.2 to 10 cm. Repertoires from technical replicates were highly reproducible, with mean shared-clone rates near 0.89 and correlation coefficients above 0.95. TCRbeta repertoire sequencing covered 35 or so specimens from 5 patients: roughly 25 tumor regions, 5 adjacent noncancerous liver tissues and 5 peripheral blood samples. Across five regions of each liver tumor, along with adjacent normal tissue and blood, the study brought together TCRbeta repertoire sequencing, expression microarrays and whole-exome sequencing. General findings and caveats noted by the study authors: Repertoire overlap was found to be higher between tumor regions (mean roughly 35%) than between tumor-adjacent (approximately 17%) or tumor-blood (approximately 15%) pairs, consistent with antigen-driven expansion. Because only the TCR beta chain was sequenced and unpaired alpha chains were not captured, true repertoire diversity is likely underestimated. The top 250 clones accounted for a significantly greater share of the repertoire in tumors than in blood (p = 0.039). Only four or five patients were included in the study, and the authors note that the findings should be validated in a larger study. Because the samples were bulk and unsorted, CD4+ and CD8+ T cell repertoires could not be compared. Only about 7.5-25% of top clones were found in all five regions of a tumor, suggesting spatial heterogeneity of tumor-infiltrating T cells.

Total RNA and DNA were co-extracted from about 20-30 mg of bulk tissue with the AllPrep DNA/RNA mini kit, without cell sorting. Surgical resection was performed in China between November 2015 and 2016 on about 5 patients with histopathologically diagnosed primary liver carcinoma. At the time of sampling, the patients had chronic HBV infection and had not received any treatment. Each tumor was sampled at five spatially separated regions: the tumor centre plus the superior, inferior, left-lateral and right-lateral poles. According to histology, viable tumor cells made up more than 80% of every tumor sample. Fresh tumor and adjacent tissue pieces were bisected; one half was stored in RNAlater at -80°C, the other sent for histology. A constant-region primer and ProtoScript II reverse transcriptase were used to reverse-transcribe TCRbeta-specific cDNA from around 480 ng total RNA. TCRbeta libraries were built with three nested multiplex PCR rounds, a slightly modified ARM-PCR procedure. Sample barcodes and Illumina adapters were attached in a final 25-cycle PCR using Deep VentR polymerase. Before sequencing, amplicons between 200 and 500 bp were purified from gel using a QIAquick gel extraction kit. The TCRbeta amplicons were sequenced with 250-bp paired-end reads on an Illumina HiSeq 2500. Under the source paper's analysis protocol: Trimmomatic v0.33 was used to quality-trim the reads, and FLASH v1.2.11 was used to merge paired reads so that full CDR3 sequences could be recovered. MiGEC v1.2.1b assigned V, D and J germline segments to the rearranged TCRbeta sequences. Clonotype statistics and Shannon-Wiener diversity indices were computed with VDJtools v1.0.0. To reduce sampling bias, subsequent analyses other than the diversity analysis used only the 250 most abundant clonotypes in each sample. Using fastp at Q25 and MiXCR, TCRdb reprocessed the public reads and kept productive beta chains. Each entry merges the rows of one CDR3 protein and shows their most common DNA and genes. The V and J calls, along with clone size, are taken from TCRdb and not from the paper's own processing. Counted in this sample were 90,000 to 150,000 distinct CDR3 sequences; roughly three fifths of them appeared once. The ten top clones hold over 7% of the sample.

Specimen: liver tumor tissue from sampling region 1. This specimen's cell subset or site label, per the study, means: tumor region T1, superior pole. The source of this sequence is a woman aged 55-75 years with primary liver carcinoma and hepatitis B virus infection.

Here is the DNA: TGTGCCAGCAGTTCCCAGCTGGGACTAGCGTACGAACAGTACTTG. Its translation reads: CASSSQLGLAYEQYL. In this chain, TRBV6-1 is recombined with TRBJ2-7; 10 bases in the junction line up with TRBD2. CDR1 and CDR2 are read off the germline V gene as MNHNS and SASEGT. The CDR3 spans 15 residues, counting both ends. This entry keeps only the CDR3 DNA: 45 bases, framed from base 1.